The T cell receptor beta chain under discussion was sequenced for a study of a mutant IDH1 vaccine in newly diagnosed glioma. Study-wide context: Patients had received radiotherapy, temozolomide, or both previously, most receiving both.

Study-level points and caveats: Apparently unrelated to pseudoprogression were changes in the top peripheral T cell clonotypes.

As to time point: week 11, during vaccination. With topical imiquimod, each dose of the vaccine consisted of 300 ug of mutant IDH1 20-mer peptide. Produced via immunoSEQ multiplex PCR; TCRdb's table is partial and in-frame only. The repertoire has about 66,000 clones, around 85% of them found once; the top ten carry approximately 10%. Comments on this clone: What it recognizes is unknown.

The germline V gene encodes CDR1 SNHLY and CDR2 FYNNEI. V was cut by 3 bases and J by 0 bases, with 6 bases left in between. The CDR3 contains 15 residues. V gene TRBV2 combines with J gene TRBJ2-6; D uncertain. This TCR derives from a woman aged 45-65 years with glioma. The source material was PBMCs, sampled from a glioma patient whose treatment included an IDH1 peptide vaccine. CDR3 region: CASSDTGSGANVLTF. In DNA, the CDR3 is TGTGCCAGCAGTGACACTGGCTCTGGGGCCAACGTCCTGACTTTC.